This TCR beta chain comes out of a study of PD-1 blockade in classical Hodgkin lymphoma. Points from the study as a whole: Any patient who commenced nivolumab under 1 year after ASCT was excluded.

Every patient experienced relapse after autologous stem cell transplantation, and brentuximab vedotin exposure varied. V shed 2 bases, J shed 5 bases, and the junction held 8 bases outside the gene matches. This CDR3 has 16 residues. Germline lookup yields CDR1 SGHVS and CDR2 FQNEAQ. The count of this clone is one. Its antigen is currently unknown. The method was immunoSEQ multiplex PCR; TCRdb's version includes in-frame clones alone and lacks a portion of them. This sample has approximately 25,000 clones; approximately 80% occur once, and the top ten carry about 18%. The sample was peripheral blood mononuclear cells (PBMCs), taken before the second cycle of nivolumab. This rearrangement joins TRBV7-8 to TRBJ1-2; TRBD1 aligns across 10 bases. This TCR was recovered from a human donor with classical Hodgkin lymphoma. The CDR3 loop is CASSLTGDRGGYGYTF. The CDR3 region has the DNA TGTGCCAGCAGCTTAACGGGGGACAGGGGAGGGTATGGCTACACCTTC.